The rows below give T cell receptor beta chains drawn from one sample of a study of blood T cell repertoires in COVID-19. TCRdb keeps only in-frame clones here, not all; method: immunoSEQ multiplex PCR. The sample comprises some 370,000 clones, roughly 89% of which are singletons, and 6.5% rests with the top ten. The sequencing input was peripheral blood. The source is a man between 18 and 29 years old with active or convalescent COVID-19. CDR3s include the opening cysteine and the closing phenylalanine or tryptophan. The order of the fields is clone size, V gene, CDR3 protein. For some rows the clone size is stated as once, few or many, or as a class when expanded; others skip it.

clone_size: NA
v_call: TRBV5-8
cdr3_aa: CASSLVQYNSPLHF

clone_size: NA
v_call: TRBV25-1
cdr3_aa: CASSGDRSTDTQYF

clone_size: NA
v_call: TRBV19
cdr3_aa: CASSMSGSDEQYF

clone_size: NA
v_call: TRBV7-9
cdr3_aa: CASSLAGQITDTQYF

clone_size: NA
v_call: TRBV11-2
cdr3_aa: CASSAGSAGEQYF

clone_size: NA
v_call: TRBV7-2
cdr3_aa: CASSTRGTDTQYF

clone_size: few
v_call: TRBV27
cdr3_aa: CASSGSRNTEAFF

clone_size: NA
v_call: TRBV2
cdr3_aa: CASTTQGYTEAFF

clone_size: NA
v_call: TRBV5-6
cdr3_aa: CASSLTGNIQYF

clone_size: NA
v_call: TRBV4-1
cdr3_aa: CASSQRTGNEKLFF